This T cell receptor (beta chain) was retrieved from a study of CD8 T cells in ankylosing spondylitis. MiXCR was run by TCRdb on the 5' RACE reads, yielding one entry per CDR3 protein. The sample records 750,000 to 850,000 distinct CDR3 sequences, 10% to 15% being singletons. The germline V and J ends were trimmed by 4 bases and 3 bases, with 12 bases remaining between them. The CDR3 covers 14 residues. From germline, CDR1 is MDHEN and CDR2 SYDVKM. Overall study findings and caveats: Reportedly, significant enrichment of disease-linked clones occurred in matched ankylosing spondylitis synovial fluid. There was a TCR beta motif, made of several highly homologous variants, that appeared characteristic of ankylosing spondylitis blood.

This clonotype was counted at least ten times. Its antigen is not known. The rearrangement joins TRBV28 to TRBJ1-2; D might be TRBD1 (5 bases). The TCR sequence derives from a male donor with ankylosing spondylitis. The sequenced sample consisted of blood, either unsorted or a sorted T cell fraction (not recorded which). Here the CDR3 DNA reads TGTGCCAGCAGTTCGGGAGGGGAGGACTATGGCTACACCTTC. Translation: CASSSGGEDYGYTF.